This paragraph reports one T cell receptor beta chain. Those who participated ranged in age from 18 to 89 years and resided in approximately 26 US areas. Participants' reported clinical history set cohort assignment. Germline values: CDR1 KGHDR, CDR2 SFDVKD. The CDR3 runs to 16 residues. J lost 2 bases, V lost 9 bases, and 11 bases had no gene match. The data are from a study of blood T cell repertoires in COVID-19. Turning to the study itself: Sites across the United States, Italy and Spain contributed samples from acute and convalescent COVID-19.

Profiling relied on immunoSEQ multiplex PCR, and the TCRdb table lists in-frame clones only, not all of them. The sample shows 450,000 to 600,000 clones, roughly nine tenths of them seen only once. The TCR sequence derives from a woman under 30 who had recovered from COVID-19. Specimen: PBMCs or T cells enriched from blood (not recorded which). The chain has TRBV24-1 and TRBJ2-2; TRBD2 aligns across 7 bases. CDR3 residues: CATGGGGQENTGELFF. In nucleotides, the CDR3 is TGTGCCACCGGGGGGGGAGGACAAGAAAACACCGGGGAGCTGTTTTTT.